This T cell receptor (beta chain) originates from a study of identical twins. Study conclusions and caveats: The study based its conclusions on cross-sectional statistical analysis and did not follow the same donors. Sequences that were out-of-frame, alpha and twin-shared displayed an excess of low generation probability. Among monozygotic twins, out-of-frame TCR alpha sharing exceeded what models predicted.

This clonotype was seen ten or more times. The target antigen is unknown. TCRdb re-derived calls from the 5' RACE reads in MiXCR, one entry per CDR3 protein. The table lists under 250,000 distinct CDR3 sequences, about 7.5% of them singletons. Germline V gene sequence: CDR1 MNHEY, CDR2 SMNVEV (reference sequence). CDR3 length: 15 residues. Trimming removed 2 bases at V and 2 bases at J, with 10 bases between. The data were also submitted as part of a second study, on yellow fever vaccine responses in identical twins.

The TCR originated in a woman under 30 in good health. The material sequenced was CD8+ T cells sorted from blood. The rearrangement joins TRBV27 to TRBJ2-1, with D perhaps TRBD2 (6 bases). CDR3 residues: CASSLVGLTYNEQFF. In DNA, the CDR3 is TGTGCCAGCAGTTTAGTGGGACTCACCTACAATGAGCAGTTCTTC.